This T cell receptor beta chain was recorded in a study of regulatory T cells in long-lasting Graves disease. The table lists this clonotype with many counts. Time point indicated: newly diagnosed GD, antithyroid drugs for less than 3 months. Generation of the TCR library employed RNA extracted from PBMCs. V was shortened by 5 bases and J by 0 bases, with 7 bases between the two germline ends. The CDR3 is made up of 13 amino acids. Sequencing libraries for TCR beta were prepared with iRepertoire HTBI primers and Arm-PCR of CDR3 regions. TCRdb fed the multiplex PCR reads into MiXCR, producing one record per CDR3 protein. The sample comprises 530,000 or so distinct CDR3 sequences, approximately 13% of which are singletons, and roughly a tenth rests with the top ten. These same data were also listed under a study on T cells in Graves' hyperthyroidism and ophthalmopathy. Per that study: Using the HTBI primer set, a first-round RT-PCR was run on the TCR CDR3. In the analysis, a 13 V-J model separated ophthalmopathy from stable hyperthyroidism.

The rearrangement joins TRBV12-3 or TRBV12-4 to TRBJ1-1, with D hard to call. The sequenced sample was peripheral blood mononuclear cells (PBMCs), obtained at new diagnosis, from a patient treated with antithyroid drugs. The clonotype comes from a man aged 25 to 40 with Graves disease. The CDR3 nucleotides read TGTGCCAGCAGTAGAGGGATGAACACTGAAGCTTTCTTT. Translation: CASSRGMNTEAFF.